This T cell receptor beta chain emerged from a study of blood T cells in healthy people across ages. The CDR3 has 15 amino acids. V lost 0 bases and J lost 2, with 9 bases in between. Germline assignment: CDR1 LGHNA and CDR2 YSLEER. About this clonotype itself: Its target is not known.

Peripheral blood, about 9.3 milliliters per donor, was collected. A second PCR, run for about 6 to 12 cycles, used a sample-barcoded 5' primer plus a J-beta primer mix. The authors tagged each cDNA molecule using a template-switch adaptor with 12 random nucleotides. In TCRdb, the 5' RACE reads were re-called with MiXCR into one record per CDR3 protein. The data contain 650,000 to 900,000 distinct CDR3 sequences, 55% to 65% of them singletons. Findings and limits, study-wide: Estimates based on one million T cells were treated as lower bounds. There were more naive CD4+ cells and higher diversity in long-lived donors than in aged donors.

J is TRBJ2-3 and V is TRBV4-3; D remains ambiguous. The clonotype was recovered from a man younger than 45 in good health. Sequencing was performed on blood. CDR3 region: CASSQEAPATDTQYF. CDR3 in DNA: TGCGCCAGCAGCCAAGAGGCACCAGCCACAGATACGCAGTATTTT.